This T cell receptor (beta chain) was found in a study of blood T cell repertoires in COVID-19. Authors' processing steps: Reference gene primers were amplified, and this amplification served to estimate nucleated cell counts. Repertoires were generated with immunoSEQ multiplex PCR, while TCRdb's copy carries only in-frame clones and drops some. The V and J calls and clone size were taken over from that table, and D and trimming were inferred from the DNA. The sample includes 200,000 or so clones, approximately 92% seen only once; the top ten take 3% to 4%. Germline loops: CDR1 WNHNN, CDR2 SYGVQD (reference sequence). Trimming removed 2 bases at V and 6 bases at J, with 6 bases between. CDR3 size: 12 residues.

The sequencing sample was made of PBMCs or T cells enriched from blood (not recorded which). The chain recombines TRBV10-1 with TRBJ2-3, with D unclear. This clonotype was sampled from a woman aged 18-35 years in a cohort exposed to, infected with or recovered from COVID-19 (not recorded which). This CDR3 reads CASSEIADTQYF. The CDR3 coding sequence is TGCGCCAGCAGTGAGATTGCGGATACGCAGTATTTT.